Listed below are T cell receptor beta chains from one sample, sequenced in a study of CXCR3-negative and CXCR3-positive naive CD8 T cells. TCRdb re-analyzed the 5' RACE reads; it lists each CDR3 protein once, without DNA. Its clone listing holds 8,000 or so distinct CDR3 sequences. Sequenced input: naive CXCR3- CD8+ T cells from blood. The receptors stem from a human donor in good health. Some clones in this sample may be carry-over from other donors' samples. Each CDR3 is given with its conserved first and last residue. Rows give clone size only sometimes, using once, few, many, or a class for an expanded clone.

v_call	clone_size	j_call	cdr3_aa
TRBV7-6	.	TRBJ2-3	CASSLAVLEDTQYF
TRBV4-1	.	TRBJ2-1	CASSQETGGYEQFF
TRBV29-1	medium-sized	TRBJ2-1	CSVNLVAGDHNEQFF
TRBV28	medium-sized	TRBJ1-6	CASSRRGPPEEAPLHF
TRBV6-2/TRBV6-3	.	TRBJ2-1	CASRSANEQFF
TRBV29-1	medium-sized	TRBJ1-2	CSVEGQGYGYTF
TRBV11-1	medium-sized	TRBJ2-3	CASSLSGGITDTQYF
TRBV20-1	.	TRBJ2-5	CSARETRIQETQYF
TRBV27	.	TRBJ1-1	CASSLSGAGTEAFF
TRBV27	medium-sized	TRBJ2-5	CASSVRTGQGETQYF
TRBV11-2	medium-sized	TRBJ2-1	CASSLLGGWNEQFF
TRBV4-3	.	TRBJ2-1	CASSQGVAGEWNEQFF
TRBV29-1	.	TRBJ2-7	CSVPSQQMGEQYF
TRBV4-1	.	TRBJ1-6	CASSQVEGRDFSPLHF
TRBV29-1	medium-sized	TRBJ2-7	CSVGTGDAYEQYF